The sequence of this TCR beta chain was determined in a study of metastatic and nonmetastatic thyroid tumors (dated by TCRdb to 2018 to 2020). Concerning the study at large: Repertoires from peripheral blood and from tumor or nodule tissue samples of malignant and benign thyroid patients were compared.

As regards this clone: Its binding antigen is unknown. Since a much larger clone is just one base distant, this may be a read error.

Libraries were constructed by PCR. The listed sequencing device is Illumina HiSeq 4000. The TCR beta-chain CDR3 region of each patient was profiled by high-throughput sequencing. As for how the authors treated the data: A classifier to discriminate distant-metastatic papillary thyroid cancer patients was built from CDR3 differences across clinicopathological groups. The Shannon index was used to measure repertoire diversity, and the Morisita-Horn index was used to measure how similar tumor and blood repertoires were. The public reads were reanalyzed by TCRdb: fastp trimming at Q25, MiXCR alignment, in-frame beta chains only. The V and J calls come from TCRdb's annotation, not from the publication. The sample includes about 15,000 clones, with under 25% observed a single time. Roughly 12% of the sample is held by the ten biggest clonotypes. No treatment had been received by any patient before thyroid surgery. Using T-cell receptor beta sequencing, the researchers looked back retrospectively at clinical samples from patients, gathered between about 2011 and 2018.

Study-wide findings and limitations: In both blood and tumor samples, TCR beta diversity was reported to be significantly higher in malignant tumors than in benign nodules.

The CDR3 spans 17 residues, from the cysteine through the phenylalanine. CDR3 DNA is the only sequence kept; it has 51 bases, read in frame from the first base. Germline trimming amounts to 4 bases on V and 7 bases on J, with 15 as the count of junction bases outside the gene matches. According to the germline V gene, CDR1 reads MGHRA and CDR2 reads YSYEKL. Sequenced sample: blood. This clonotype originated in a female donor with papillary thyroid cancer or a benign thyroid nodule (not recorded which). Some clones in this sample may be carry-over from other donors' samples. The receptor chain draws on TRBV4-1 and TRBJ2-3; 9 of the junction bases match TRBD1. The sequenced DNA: TGCGCCAGCAGCCGTACAGTCGTGACAGGGGGTCTCAATACGCAGTATTTT. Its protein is CASSRTVVTGGLNTQYF.